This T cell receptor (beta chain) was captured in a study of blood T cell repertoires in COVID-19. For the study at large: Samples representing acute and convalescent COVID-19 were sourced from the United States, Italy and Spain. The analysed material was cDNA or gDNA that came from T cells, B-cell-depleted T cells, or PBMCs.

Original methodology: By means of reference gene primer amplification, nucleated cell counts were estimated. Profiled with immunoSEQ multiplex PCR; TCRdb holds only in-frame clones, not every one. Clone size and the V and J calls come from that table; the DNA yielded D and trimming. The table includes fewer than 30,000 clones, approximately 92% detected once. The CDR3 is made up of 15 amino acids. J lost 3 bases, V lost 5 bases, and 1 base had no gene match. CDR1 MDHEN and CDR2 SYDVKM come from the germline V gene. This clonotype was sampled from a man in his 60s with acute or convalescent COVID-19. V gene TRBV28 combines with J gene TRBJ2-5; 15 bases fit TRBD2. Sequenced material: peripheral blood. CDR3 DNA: TGTGCCAGCAGTAGGACTAGCGGGAGGGAAGAGACCCAGTACTTC. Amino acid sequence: CASSRTSGREETQYF.